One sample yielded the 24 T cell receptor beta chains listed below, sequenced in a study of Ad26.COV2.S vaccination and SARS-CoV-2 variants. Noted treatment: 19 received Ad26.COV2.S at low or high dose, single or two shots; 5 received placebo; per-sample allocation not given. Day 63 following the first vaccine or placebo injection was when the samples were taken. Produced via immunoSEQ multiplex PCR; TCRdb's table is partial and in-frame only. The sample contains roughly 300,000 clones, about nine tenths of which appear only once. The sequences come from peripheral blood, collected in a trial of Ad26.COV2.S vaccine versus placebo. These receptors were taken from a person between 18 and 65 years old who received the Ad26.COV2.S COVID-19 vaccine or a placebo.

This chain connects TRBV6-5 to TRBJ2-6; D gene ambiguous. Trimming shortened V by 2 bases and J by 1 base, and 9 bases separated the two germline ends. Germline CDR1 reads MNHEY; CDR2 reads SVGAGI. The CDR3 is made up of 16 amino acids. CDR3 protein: CASSYPDPSGANVLTF. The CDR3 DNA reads TGTGCCAGCAGTTACCCCGACCCGTCTGGGGCCAACGTCCTGACTTTC.

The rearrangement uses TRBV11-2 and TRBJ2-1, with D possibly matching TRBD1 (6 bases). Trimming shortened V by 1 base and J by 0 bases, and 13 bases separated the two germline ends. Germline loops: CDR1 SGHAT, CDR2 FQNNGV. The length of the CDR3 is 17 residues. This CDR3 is CASSLAQTGYSYNEQFF. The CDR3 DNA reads TGTGCCAGCAGCTTAGCACAGACAGGTTACTCCTACAATGAGCAGTTCTTC.

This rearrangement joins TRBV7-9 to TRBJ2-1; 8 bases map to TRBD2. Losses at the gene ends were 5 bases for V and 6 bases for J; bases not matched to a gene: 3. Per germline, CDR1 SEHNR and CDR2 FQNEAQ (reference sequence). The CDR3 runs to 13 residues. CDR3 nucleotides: TGTGCCAGCAGCCCCAGCGGGAGCAATGAGCAGTTCTTC. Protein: CASSPSGSNEQFF.

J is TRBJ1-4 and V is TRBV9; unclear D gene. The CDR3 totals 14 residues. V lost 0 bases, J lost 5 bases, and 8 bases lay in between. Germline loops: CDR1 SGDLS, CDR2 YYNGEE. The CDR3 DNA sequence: TGTGCCAGCAGCGTAGGCAGTAAGAATGAAAAACTGTTTTTT. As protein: CASSVGSKNEKLFF.

DNA of the CDR3: TGTGCCAGCAGCTTAGGGGCCGGGACTGAGGCAGATACGCAGTATTTT. Translated: CASSLGAGTEADTQYF. The rearrangement links TRBV11-3 to TRBJ2-3; a weak D match, TRBD2 (6 bases). The CDR3 is 16 residues long. Per germline, CDR1 SGHNT and CDR2 YENEEA. V was cut by 1 base and J by 4 bases, with 15 bases left in between.

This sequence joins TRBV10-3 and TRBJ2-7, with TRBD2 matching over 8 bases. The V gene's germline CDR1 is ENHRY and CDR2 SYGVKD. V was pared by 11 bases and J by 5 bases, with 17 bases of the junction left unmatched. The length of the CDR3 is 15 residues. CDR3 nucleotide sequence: TGTGCCCTCGGCGCTGGGGCTGAGCGGGGGAACGAGCAGTACTTC. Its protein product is CALGAGAERGNEQYF.

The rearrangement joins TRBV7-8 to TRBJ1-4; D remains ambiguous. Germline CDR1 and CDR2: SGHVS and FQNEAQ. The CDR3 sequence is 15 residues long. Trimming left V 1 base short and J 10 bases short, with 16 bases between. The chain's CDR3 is CASSLERIAEGKLFF. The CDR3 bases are TGTGCCAGCAGCTTAGAAAGGATCGCGGAGGGAAAACTGTTTTTT.

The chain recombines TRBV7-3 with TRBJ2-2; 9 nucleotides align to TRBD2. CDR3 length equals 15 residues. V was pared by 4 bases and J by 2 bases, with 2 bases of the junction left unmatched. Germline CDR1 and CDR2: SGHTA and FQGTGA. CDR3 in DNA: TGTGCCAGCAGCTCGACTAGCGGCAACACCGGGGAGCTGTTTTTT. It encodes CASSSTSGNTGELFF. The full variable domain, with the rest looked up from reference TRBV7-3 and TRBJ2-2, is GAGVSQTPSNKVTEKGKYVELRCDPISGHTALYWYRQSLGQGPEFLIYFQGTGAADDSGLPNDRFFAVRPEGSVSTLKIQRTERGDSAVYLCASSSTSGNTGELFFGEGSRLTVL.

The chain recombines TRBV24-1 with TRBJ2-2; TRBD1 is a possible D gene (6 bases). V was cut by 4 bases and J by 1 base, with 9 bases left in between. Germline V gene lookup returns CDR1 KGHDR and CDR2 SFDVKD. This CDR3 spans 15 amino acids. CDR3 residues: CATSERGQNTGELFF. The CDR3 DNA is TGTGCCACCAGTGAGAGGGGACAGAACACCGGGGAGCTGTTTTTT.

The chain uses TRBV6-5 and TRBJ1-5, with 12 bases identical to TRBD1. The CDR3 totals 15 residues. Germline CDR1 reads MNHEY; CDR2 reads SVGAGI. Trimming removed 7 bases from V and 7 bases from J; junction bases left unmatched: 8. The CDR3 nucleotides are TGTGCCAGCAATTCCGGGACAGGGGGCAGGCAGCCCCAGCATTTT. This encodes CASNSGTGGRQPQHF.

DNA of the CDR3: TGTGCTAGTGGGCAGAGCGGACAGGGTTATTCACCCCTCCACTTT. It specifies CASGQSGQGYSPLHF. This chain connects TRBV12-5 to TRBJ1-6; 8 bases align to TRBD1. V dropped 6 bases and J dropped 8; count of bases not matched to a gene: 9. The CDR3 length is 15 residues. The germline V gene has CDR1 LGHNT and CDR2 FRNRAP.

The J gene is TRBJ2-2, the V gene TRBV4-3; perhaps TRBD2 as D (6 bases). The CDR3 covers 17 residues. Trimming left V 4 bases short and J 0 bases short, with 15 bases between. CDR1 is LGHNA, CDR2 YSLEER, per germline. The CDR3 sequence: CASSPRGIAANTGELFF. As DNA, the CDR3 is TGCGCCAGCAGCCCCCGGGGCATAGCGGCGAACACCGGGGAGCTGTTTTTT.

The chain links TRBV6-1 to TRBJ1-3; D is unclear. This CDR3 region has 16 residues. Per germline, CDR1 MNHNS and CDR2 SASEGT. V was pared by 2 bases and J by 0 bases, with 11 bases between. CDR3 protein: CASSELSASSGNTIYF. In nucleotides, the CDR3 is TGTGCCAGCAGTGAACTTAGCGCCAGCTCTGGAAACACCATATATTTT.

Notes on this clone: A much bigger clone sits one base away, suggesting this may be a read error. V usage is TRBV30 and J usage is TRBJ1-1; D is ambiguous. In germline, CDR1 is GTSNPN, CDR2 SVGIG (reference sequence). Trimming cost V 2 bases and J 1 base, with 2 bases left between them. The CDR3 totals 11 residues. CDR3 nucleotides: TGTGCCTGGAGTAAGAACACTGAAGCTTTCTTT. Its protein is CAWSKNTEAFF.

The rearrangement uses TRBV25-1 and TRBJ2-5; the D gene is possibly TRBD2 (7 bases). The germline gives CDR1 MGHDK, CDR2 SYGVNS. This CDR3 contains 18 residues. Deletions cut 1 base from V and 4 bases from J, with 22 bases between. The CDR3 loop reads CASSELGLGARGGETQYF. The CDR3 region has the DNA TGTGCCAGCAGTGAATTGGGTTTGGGGGCGCGCGGGGGAGAGACCCAGTACTTC.

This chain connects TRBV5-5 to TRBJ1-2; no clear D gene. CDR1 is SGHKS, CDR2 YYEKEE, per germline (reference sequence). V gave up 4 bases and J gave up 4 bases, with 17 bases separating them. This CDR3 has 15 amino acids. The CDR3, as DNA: TGTGCCAGCAGCCTGCGACGGAACTCTATCTATGGCTACACCTTC. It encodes CASSLRRNSIYGYTF.

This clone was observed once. Written as DNA, the CDR3 is TGTGCCAGCAGCCTACCCCACGGACAGGGAATTCGGTACGAGCAGTACTTC. It translates to CASSLPHGQGIRYEQYF. The rearrangement joins TRBV28 to TRBJ2-7; 8 nucleotides align to TRBD1. CDR1 and CDR2 from the germline V gene are MDHEN and SYDVKM. J was trimmed by 4 bases and V by 6 bases; bases with no gene match: 17. The CDR3 is made up of 17 amino acids.

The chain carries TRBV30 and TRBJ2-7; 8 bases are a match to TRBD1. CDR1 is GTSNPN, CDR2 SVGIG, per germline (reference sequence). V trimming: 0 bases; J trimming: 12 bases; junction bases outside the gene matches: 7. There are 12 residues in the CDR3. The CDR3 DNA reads TGTGCCTGGAGTGTACGGCAGGGGGCGCGGTACTTC. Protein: CAWSVRQGARYF.

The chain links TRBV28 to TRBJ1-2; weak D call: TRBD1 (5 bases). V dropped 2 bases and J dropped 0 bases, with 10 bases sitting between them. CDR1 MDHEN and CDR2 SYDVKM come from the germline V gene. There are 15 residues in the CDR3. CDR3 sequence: CASSLGAAANYGYTF. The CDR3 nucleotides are TGTGCCAGCAGTTTAGGGGCAGCCGCTAACTATGGCTACACCTTC.

Here the CDR3 DNA reads TGTGCCAGCAGTCTGGCTGGGATCACTTACGAGCAGTACTTC. This sequence encodes CASSLAGITYEQYF. This rearrangement joins TRBV11-2 to TRBJ2-7; D is ambiguous. The V and J ends lost 6 bases and 4 bases respectively, with 16 bases between them. Germline V gene sequence: CDR1 SGHAT, CDR2 FQNNGV. The CDR3 contains 14 residues.

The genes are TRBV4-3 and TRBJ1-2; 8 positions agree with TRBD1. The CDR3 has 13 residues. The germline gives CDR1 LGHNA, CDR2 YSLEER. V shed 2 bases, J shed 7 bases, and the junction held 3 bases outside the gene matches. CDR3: CASSQTGGGGYTF. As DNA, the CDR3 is TGCGCCAGCAGCCAAACAGGGGGTGGTGGCTACACCTTC.

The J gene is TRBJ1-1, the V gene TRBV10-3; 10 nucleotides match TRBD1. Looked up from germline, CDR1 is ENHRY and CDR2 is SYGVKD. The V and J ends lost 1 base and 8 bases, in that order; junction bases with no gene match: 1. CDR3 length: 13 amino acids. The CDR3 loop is CAISELGQGEAFF. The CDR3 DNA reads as TGTGCCATCAGTGAGTTGGGACAGGGGGAAGCTTTCTTT.

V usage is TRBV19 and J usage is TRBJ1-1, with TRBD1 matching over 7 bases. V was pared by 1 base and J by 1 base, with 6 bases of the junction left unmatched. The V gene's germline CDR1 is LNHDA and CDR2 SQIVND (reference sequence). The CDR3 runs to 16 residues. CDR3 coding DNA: TGTGCCAGTAGTATAGGCCAGGGGGTTACGAACACTGAAGCTTTCTTT. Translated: CASSIGQGVTNTEAFF. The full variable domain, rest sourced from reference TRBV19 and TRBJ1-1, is DGGITQSPKYLFRKEGQNVTLSCEQNLNHDAMYWYRQDPGQGLRLIYYSQIVNDFQKGDIAEGYSVSREKKESFPLTVTSAQKNPTAFYLCASSIGQGVTNTEAFFGQGTRLTVV.

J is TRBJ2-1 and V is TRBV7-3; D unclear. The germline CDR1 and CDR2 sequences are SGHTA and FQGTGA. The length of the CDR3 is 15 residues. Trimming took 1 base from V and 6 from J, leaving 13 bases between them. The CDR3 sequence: CASSLNLPLPNEQFF. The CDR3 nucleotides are TGTGCCAGCAGCTTAAATCTGCCCTTGCCCAATGAGCAGTTCTTC.